This T cell receptor (beta chain) comes out of a study of cytomegalovirus exposure and HLA in healthy donors. Clones were sequenced by immunoSEQ multiplex PCR, and TCRdb holds only the in-frame ones, with some missing. The data hold some 120,000 clones, with roughly 89% observed a single time. Between the trimmed V and J ends, which lost 4 bases and 8 bases, there was a span of 25 bases. This CDR3 comprises 17 residues. CDR1 and CDR2 from the germline V gene are SGHKS and YYEKEE (reference sequence). J is TRBJ1-3 and V is TRBV5-5, with D maybe TRBD1 (5 bases). The TCR originated in a young woman in good health and CMV-seronegative. Specimen: PBMCs. Written as DNA, the CDR3 is TGTGCCAGCAGCCCCGAACGCCCAGGGATGTCCAGAGACACCATATATTTT. It specifies CASSPERPGMSRDTIYF. Combining the CDR3 with reference TRBV5-5 and TRBJ1-3 gives the whole variable domain DAGVTQSPTHLIKTRGQQVTLRCSPISGHKSVSWYQQVLGQGPQFIFQYYEKEERGRGNFPDRFSARQFPNYSSELNVNALLLGDSALYLCASSPERPGMSRDTIYFGEGSWLTVV.